The 8 T cell receptor beta chains reported below all come from one sample, sequenced in a study of identical twins. Each CDR3 protein gets one entry after TCRdb re-called the 5' RACE reads with MiXCR. In the table there are about 190,000 distinct CDR3 sequences, approximately 16% of which are singletons. The sample also formed part of further work on T cells expressing NK-cell markers.

Source material: CD8+ T cells sorted from blood. Receptors originate from a woman aged 18-29 years in good health.

This rearrangement joins TRBV7-2 to TRBJ2-6; 7 bases match TRBD2. V shed 0 bases, J shed 0 bases, and the junction held 8 bases outside the gene matches. The CDR3 has 19 amino acids. CDR1 and CDR2 from the germline V gene are SGHTA and FQGNSA. This CDR3 is CASSLAGSGTYSGANVLTF. The CDR3 DNA reads TGTGCCAGCAGCTTAGCGGGGAGCGGGACCTACTCTGGGGCCAACGTCCTGACTTTC.

This clonotype was seen at least ten times. CDR3 sequence: CASSRDSNSPLHF. For the CDR3, the DNA is TGTGCCAGCAGCCGGGACAGCAATTCACCCCTCCACTTT. The chain carries TRBV7-8 and TRBJ1-6; 7 bases line up with TRBD1. The ends lost 5 bases at V and 7 bases at J; junction bases unmatched: 2. The CDR3 loop spans 13 amino acids. Germline CDR1 SGHVS, CDR2 FQNEAQ. Full variable domain (missing parts from reference TRBV7-8 and TRBJ1-6): GAGVSQSPRYKVAKRGQDVALRCDPISGHVSLFWYQQALGQGPEFLTYFQNEAQLDKSGLPSDRFFAERPEGSVSTLKIQRTQQEDSAVYLCASSRDSNSPLHFGNGTRLTVT.

The V gene is TRBV6-5, the J gene TRBJ2-7, with D possibly matching TRBD2 (5 bases). Between the trimmed V and J ends, which lost 6 bases and 9 bases, there was a span of 12 bases. Germline CDR1 reads MNHEY; CDR2 reads SVGAGI. The length of the CDR3 is 11 residues. The chain's CDR3 is CASRSGSGQYF. The CDR3 nucleotides read TGTGCCAGCAGGTCGGGATCCGGGCAGTACTTC.

The chain links TRBV12-3 or TRBV12-4 to TRBJ2-1; D gene uncertain. This CDR3 has 12 residues. The V end lost 0 bases, the J end lost 9 bases, and 6 bases lay between the germline ends. The CDR3 coding sequence is TGTGCCAGCAGTTTAGCCCGCCGTGAGCAGTTCTTC. It codes for CASSLARREQFF.

J is TRBJ2-3 and V is TRBV7-6; the D is unclear. V gave up 2 bases and J gave up 11 bases, with 8 bases separating them. Germline V lookup: CDR1 SGHVS, CDR2 FNYEAQ. The length of the CDR3 is 11 residues. CDR3 sequence (DNA): TGTGCCAGCAGCTTAAACTTAGAGCAGTATTTT. Translated, it gives CASSLNLEQYF.

This chain links TRBV10-3 with TRBJ2-1; D uncertain. The germline V and J ends were trimmed by 3 bases and 6 bases, with 9 bases remaining between them. This CDR3 contains 13 residues. CDR1 is ENHRY and CDR2 is SYGVKD in the germline V gene. The CDR3 region has the DNA TGTGCCATCAGTGACCCCTATGGCAATGAGCAGTTCTTC. Translated, it gives CAISDPYGNEQFF.

This chain joins TRBV5-1 and TRBJ1-2; 10 bases fit TRBD1. Germline V gene data show CDR1 as SGHRS and CDR2 as YFSETQ. V lost 3 bases to trimming and J lost 6 bases; unmatched junction nucleotides: 5. This CDR3 is 14 amino acids long. The DNA for the CDR3 is TGCGCCAGCAGCTCTCCCGGGACAGGGGATGGCTACACCTTC. Protein sequence: CASSSPGTGDGYTF.

V gene TRBV29-1 combines with J gene TRBJ1-1, with TRBD1 matching over 8 bases. In germline, CDR1 is SQVTM, CDR2 ANQGSEA. V shed 3 bases and J 1 base; nucleotides not matched to a gene: 1. This CDR3 comprises 13 residues. CDR3 nucleotides: TGCAGCGTTGATGACAGGGGGAACACTGAAGCTTTCTTT. It encodes CSVDDRGNTEAFF.